In its sample, the clone carrying this TCR beta chain was seen a few times. Authors' processing steps: The assay estimated nucleated cells by amplifying reference gene primers. The repertoire was sequenced with immunoSEQ multiplex PCR; TCRdb's copy has only in-frame clones and lacks some. The V and J calls and clone size are taken from that table; D and trimming were inferred from the DNA. The sample has hundreds of thousands of clones; approximately 80% are singletons. The sample originates from a study of blood T cell repertoires in COVID-19. Trimming removed 1 base from V and 5 bases from J; junction bases left unmatched: 7. The CDR3 covers 15 residues. Germline V gives CDR1 LGHNT, CDR2 FRNRAP.

The specimen was peripheral blood. This chain links TRBV12-5 with TRBJ1-1, with TRBD1 matching over 7 bases. The TCR was taken from a woman of 80 years or more with acute or convalescent COVID-19. CDR3: CASGLDGTVRTEAFF. In nucleotides, the CDR3 is TGTGCTAGTGGTTTGGATGGGACAGTAAGGACTGAAGCTTTCTTT.